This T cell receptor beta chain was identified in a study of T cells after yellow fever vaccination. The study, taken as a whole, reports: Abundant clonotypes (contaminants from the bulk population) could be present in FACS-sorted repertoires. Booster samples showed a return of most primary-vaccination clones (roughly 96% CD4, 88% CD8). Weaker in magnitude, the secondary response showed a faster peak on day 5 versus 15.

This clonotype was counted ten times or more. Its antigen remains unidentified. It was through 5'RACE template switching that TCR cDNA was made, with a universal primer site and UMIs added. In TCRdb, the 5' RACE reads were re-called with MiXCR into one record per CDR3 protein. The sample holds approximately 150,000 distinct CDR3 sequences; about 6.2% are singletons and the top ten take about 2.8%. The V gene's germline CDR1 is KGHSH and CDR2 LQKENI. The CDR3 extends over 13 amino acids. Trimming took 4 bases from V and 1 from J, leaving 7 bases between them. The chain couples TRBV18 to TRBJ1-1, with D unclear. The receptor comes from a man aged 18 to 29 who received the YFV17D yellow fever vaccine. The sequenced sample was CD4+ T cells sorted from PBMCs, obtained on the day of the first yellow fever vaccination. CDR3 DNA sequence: TGTGCCAGCTCACGGGAGGAGAACACTGAAGCTTTCTTT. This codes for CASSREENTEAFF.